Listed below are T cell receptor beta chains from one sample, sequenced in a study of blood T cell repertoires in COVID-19. Only in-frame clones appear in the TCRdb table, and some are missing; sequencing was by immunoSEQ multiplex PCR. Of approximately 240,000 clones in the sample, 85% to 95% were seen once. Sequenced material: PBMCs or T cells enriched from blood (not recorded which). The receptors here all came from a woman between 18 and 30 years old who had recovered from COVID-19. Each CDR3 is given with its conserved first and last residue. A D gene is named only where the DNA matches it firmly. Size tells how often a clone was seen (once, few, many) or the class of an expanded clone, and some rows leave it out.

d_gene	v_gene	j_gene	abundance	CDR3nt	CDR3aa
TRBD2	TRBV25-1	TRBJ2-1	NA	TGTGCCAGCAGTGAACATAGCGGGAGGGCAGGGCCCTACAATGAGCAGTTCTTC	CASSEHSGRAGPYNEQFF
NA	TRBV7-6	TRBJ2-7	NA	TGTGCCAGCAGCGGCCGCAGCTCCTACGAGCAGTACTTC	CASSGRSSYEQYF
TRBD2	TRBV4-1	TRBJ2-3	NA	TGCGCCAGCAGCCATCGACTAGCGGGGGGGATGTCAGATACGCAGTATTTT	CASSHRLAGGMSDTQYF
NA	TRBV2	TRBJ2-7	NA	TGTGCCAGCAGTGAAGGGGGGCAATCCTACGAGCAGTACTTC	CASSEGGQSYEQYF
NA	TRBV4-3	TRBJ2-3	NA	TGCGCCAGCAGCCAAGGGATGGACAGAAGTCCCACAGATACGCAGTATTTT	CASSQGMDRSPTDTQYF
NA	TRBV4-1	TRBJ1-5	NA	TGCGCCAGCAGCCAAGACGCGGGGAAGCGGCAGCCCCAGCATTTT	CASSQDAGKRQPQHF
TRBD1	TRBV27	TRBJ1-1	NA	TGTGCCAGCAGTTTCGTGAAACTGAGGGGGCTCGGCACTGAAGCTTTCTTT	CASSFVKLRGLGTEAFF
TRBD2	TRBV7-2	TRBJ2-7	NA	TGTGCCAGCAGCTTAATGCGGGGGGCTACATACGAGCAGTACTTC	CASSLMRGATYEQYF
NA	TRBV10-3	TRBJ1-1	NA	TGTGCCATCAAAGGACAGATGAACACTGAAGCTTTCTTT	CAIKGQMNTEAFF
TRBD1	TRBV18	TRBJ1-1	NA	TGTGCCAGCTCACCCACACAAGTGTGGGACAGGAACACTGAAGCTTTCTTT	CASSPTQVWDRNTEAFF
NA	TRBV10-3	TRBJ2-1	NA	TGTGCCATCAGTGAGTCCCAGGGCAATGAGCAGTTCTTC	CAISESQGNEQFF
TRBD1	TRBV28	TRBJ2-1	NA	TGTGCCAGCAGTTCCCACGGACAGGGGAAAAATGAGCAGTTCTTC	CASSSHGQGKNEQFF
TRBD1	TRBV7-9	TRBJ1-4	NA	TGTGCCAGCAGCCTAAGGACAGGTCTGAGAGAAAAACTGTTTTTT	CASSLRTGLREKLFF
TRBD1	TRBV7-9	TRBJ1-1	once	TGTGCCAGCAGCCTTCCGGGACAGATGAACACTGAAGCTTTCTTT	CASSLPGQMNTEAFF
NA	TRBV28	TRBJ1-1	NA	TGTGCCGCCCTGGACTCATCGGAAACTGAAGCTTTCTTT	CAALDSSETEAFF
NA	TRBV5-5	TRBJ2-1	NA	TGTGCCAGCAGCTTGGTCGTGGGGGCGGGCAATGAGCAGTTCTTC	CASSLVVGAGNEQFF
TRBD1	TRBV7-6	TRBJ2-2	NA	TGTGCCAGCAGCTCCGGGACAGGGAGTGAGGAGCTGTTTTTT	CASSSGTGSEELFF
NA	TRBV27	TRBJ1-1	NA	TGTGCCAGCAGTAGACAGCTGAACACTGAAGCTTTCTTT	CASSRQLNTEAFF
NA	TRBV6-2/TRBV6-3	TRBJ2-7	few	TGTGCCAGCAGTTACTTAGCAGGGGGGCTCCCCTTCGAGCAGTACTTC	CASSYLAGGLPFEQYF
NA	TRBV19	TRBJ1-5	few	TGTGCCAGTAGGAAGGGTCCACGGAGGCGTCGGCCCCAGCATTTT	CASRKGPRRRRPQHF
TRBD1	TRBV6-2/TRBV6-3	TRBJ1-2	few	TGTGCCAGCAGTTACCTTGGACAGGGGCAGAACTATGGCTACACCTTC	CASSYLGQGQNYGYTF
NA	TRBV2	TRBJ2-7	NA	TGTGCCAGCAGTTCCGAGGGGGCCTACGAGCAGTACTTC	CASSSEGAYEQYF
NA	TRBV12-3/TRBV12-4	TRBJ1-3	NA	TGTGCCAGCAGTCAAGGAAACACCATATATTTT	CASSQGNTIYF
NA	TRBV14	TRBJ1-2	NA	TGTGCCAGCAGCCAAGATAATGCCAGAAACTATGGCTACACCTTC	CASSQDNARNYGYTF
NA	TRBV18	TRBJ1-2	few	TGTGCCAGCTCACCACCAGGGGGAAGCTACACCTTC	CASSPPGGSYTF
NA	TRBV10-3	TRBJ2-5	NA	TGTGCCATCAGTGAGGACCGGGGTCAGACCCAGTACTTC	CAISEDRGQTQYF
TRBD1	TRBV3-1/TRBV3-2	TRBJ2-7	NA	TGTGCCAGCAGCCAGACCGGGACAGGGATCTACGAGCAGTACTTC	CASSQTGTGIYEQYF
NA	TRBV12-3/TRBV12-4	TRBJ2-7	NA	TGTGCCAGCAGAGGGGGGGGAGAGCAGTACTTC	CASRGGGEQYF
TRBD1	TRBV6-5	TRBJ2-7	NA	TGTGCCAGCAGGGGGACAGGGGGGCCCTACGAGCAGTACTTC	CASRGTGGPYEQYF
NA	TRBV19	TRBJ1-5	NA	TGTGCCAGTGCCAGTGATGGGGGCCGCCCTCAGCCCCAGCATTTT	CASASDGGRPQPQHF
NA	TRBV7-9	TRBJ1-1	NA	TGTGCCAGCAGGGGTTACGGGGTCCAGGTGAACACTGAAGCTTTCTTT	CASRGYGVQVNTEAFF
NA	TRBV29-1	TRBJ2-1	NA	TGCAGCGTTGATGTATACAATGAGCAGTTCTTC	CSVDVYNEQFF
NA	TRBV4-1	TRBJ1-4	NA	TGCGCCAGCAGCCAAGCGGCAGGGAGGGAAAAACTGTTTTTT	CASSQAAGREKLFF
NA	TRBV7-9	TRBJ1-5	NA	TGTGCCAGCAGCTTTGAGCGGGATCAGCCCCAGCATTTT	CASSFERDQPQHF
NA	TRBV5-1	TRBJ1-5	NA	TGCGCCAGCAGCTTGAATGGACAGATGAATCAGCCCCAGCATTTT	CASSLNGQMNQPQHF
NA	TRBV4-1	TRBJ2-2	once	TGCGCCAGCAGCCGAATAAAGGGGGACACCGGGGAGCTGTTTTTT	CASSRIKGDTGELFF
NA	TRBV20-1	TRBJ2-7	NA	TGCAGTGCTAGTGGGGAGGTAGGAAGGACCTACGAGCAGTACTTC	CSASGEVGRTYEQYF
NA	TRBV27	TRBJ2-7	NA	TGTGCCAGCAGTTTAGTCCCGTATTCCGGGAGCATGAACCAGTACTTC	CASSLVPYSGSMNQYF
NA	TRBV5-1	TRBJ1-1	once	TGCGCCAGCAGCTGGGATCTTACGGGACTGTACCGAGTCACTGAAGCTTTCTTT	CASSWDLTGLYRVTEAFF
TRBD1	TRBV2	TRBJ1-1	NA	TGTGCCAGCAGGAACCCCGACAGGGACACTGAAGCTTTCTTT	CASRNPDRDTEAFF
NA	TRBV5-1	TRBJ2-3	NA	TGCGCCAGCAGCTCGAGGGCCCGAACAGATACGCAGTATTTT	CASSSRARTDTQYF
TRBD2	TRBV2	TRBJ2-7	NA	TGTGCCACCCAGGGGGGAGCGGGGGGCTACGAGCAGTACTTC	CATQGGAGGYEQYF
TRBD1	TRBV18	TRBJ2-5	NA	TGTGCCAGCTCCTCAAGAGGGGGCGTGGAGACCCAGTACTTC	CASSSRGGVETQYF
TRBD1	TRBV2	TRBJ1-3	NA	TGTGCCAGCATTCGCGACAGGGGACCTGGAAACACCATATATTTT	CASIRDRGPGNTIYF
NA	TRBV7-9	TRBJ1-5	NA	TGTGCCAGCAGCACGTCTCAGGGAAGCAATCAGCCCCAGCATTTT	CASSTSQGSNQPQHF
NA	TRBV20-1	TRBJ2-5	once	TGCAGTGCTGGTGATACGATCCGGGAGACCCAGTACTTC	CSAGDTIRETQYF
TRBD2	TRBV4-1	TRBJ2-1	NA	TGCGCCAGCAGCCCCCGACTAGCGGGCATGATAGCCTACAATGAGCAGTTCTTC	CASSPRLAGMIAYNEQFF
TRBD1	TRBV2	TRBJ2-7	NA	TGTGCCACCGCCCGCAAGGGGGCTGGGGAGCAGTACTTC	CATARKGAGEQYF
NA	TRBV29-1	TRBJ1-2	NA	TGCAGCGTTGAATCCGCGGATGGCTACACCTTC	CSVESADGYTF
NA	TRBV28	TRBJ1-1	NA	TGTGCCAGCAGAACCTTGACAGTTGAAGCTTTCTTT	CASRTLTVEAFF